This note documents a single T cell receptor beta chain sequence. Its binding antigen is unknown. The record has no base qualities; no much larger clone is one base away. This sample is part of a study of blood T cells in healthy people across ages (dated by TCRdb to the mid-2010s). Background for the entire study: In model experiments, template switching captured roughly one uniquely barcoded TCR beta cDNA molecule for every two T cells. The study measured age-related changes in TCR beta repertoire diversity using deep sequencing normalized with unique cDNA molecular identifiers. The study analyzed two additional independent replicas of 1 million unique cDNA reads from the same blood draw for two donors, one aged 18 to 29 and one aged 80 or older. Donors were grouped into four age groups: young (average 16 years), middle-aged (39), aged (around 60) and long-lived (approximately 75).

The donors were roughly 38 Caucasian individuals from Russia, aged roughly 6 to 90 years, who were systemically healthy. Ten milliliters of peripheral blood were drawn from each donor into EDTA-treated Vacutainer tubes. PBMCs were isolated by Ficoll-Paque density-gradient centrifugation, with at least 7 million obtained per sample. Trizol reagent was used to extract total RNA from the PBMCs, yielding at least 5 micrograms per sample. The percentages of naive CD45RAhigh/CD27high T cells were determined by flow cytometry on a PBMC aliquot from every donor. From a lookup of the germline V gene, CDR1 and CDR2 are MNHEY and SVGAGI. The junction shows trimming of 3 bases on V and 6 bases on J, plus 12 bases between the germline ends. Its CDR3 holds 13 amino acids, cysteine through phenylalanine. CDR3 DNA only is kept here, 39 bases in frame from base 1. The library was built by means of 5' RACE. TCRdb names Illumina HiSeq 2500 as the instrument used. A second PCR of roughly 6 to 11 cycles was performed with a sample-barcoded 5' primer and a J-beta primer mix. A template-switch 5' adaptor carrying 12 random nucleotides introduced a unique molecular identifier onto each TCR beta cDNA molecule. Each sample yielded at least 2.5 million CDR3-containing paired-end reads. The Mint cDNA synthesis kit, primed by a TRBC-specific oligonucleotide, was used to synthesize first-strand cDNA from all RNA. After uracil-DNA glycosylase treatment, a first 18-cycle PCR used universal primers M1SS and BC2_uni_R on all cDNA. Regarding the original processing steps: For normalization, 1 million high-quality reads, each with a distinct molecular identifier, were randomly selected from each sample. Instead of being binned into consensus sequences, reads that shared molecular identifiers were thrown out. MiTCR, with a Q25 quality threshold and the strictest error-elimination algorithm, was used for CDR3 identification, clonotype clustering and error correction. Lower-bound total TCR beta diversity was estimated with a nonparametric unseen species model using Euler transformation. Using fastp trimming at Q25 and MiXCR clonotype assembly, TCRdb reanalyzed the public sequencing data and kept in-frame beta chains. Rows with one shared CDR3 protein collapse into an entry with the most common genes and DNA. In this record, the V and J calls reflect TCRdb's handling and not the investigators' own analysis. For this sample there are hundreds of thousands of distinct CDR3 sequences; roughly 25% appear just once. Of the sample, 9.4% is held by the ten largest clones.

Broader findings and caveats from the paper: Total diversity estimates from one million sequenced T cells were considered lower bounds and underestimates. Compared with the aged group, the long-lived group had more naive CD4+ T cells, fewer expanded clones and increased TCR diversity, suggesting age selection. As age increased, observed TCR beta diversity per million T cells dropped in a roughly linear way, and a significant reduction was already evident by age 40. Conclusive comparison of naive and antigen-experienced compartments was prevented by the profiling of bulk unsorted PBMCs. Because donor CMV infection status was unknown, age-related changes in expanded clonotypes were potentially confounded. The percentage of naive T cells measured by flow cytometry correlated strongly with observed TCR beta diversity.

The same data also contributed to another study, on T cells of mothers and their children. The second study's authors report: Nine systemically healthy Caucasian individuals served as donors, namely three mothers together with their six children. cDNA synthesis used all of the extracted RNA, with approximately 1.4 ug of RNA in each 15 ul reaction. In the second PCR, the M1S primer introduced both the sample barcodes and 2-4 random nucleotides. Each mother yielded over 8.5 million TCR beta CDR3 reads and each child some 3 million reads. Thymic selection shapes the output of TCR recombination in a similar way in related and unrelated pairs, and inherited differences have a minor effect. Normalized repertoire overlap was always slightly but never significantly higher in related than unrelated mother-child pairs. No persistent microchimeric T cell clones were detected, at a sensitivity of approximately 100 clones per million clonotypes. The study used deep NGS to compare TCR beta repertoires of mothers and children, seeking features distinguishing related mother-child pairs from unrelated individuals. The mean age was roughly 44 +/- 4 years for the mothers and around 10 +/- 4 years for the children. Libraries were sequenced on Illumina HiSeq 2000 with 100+100 nt paired-end reads after adapter ligation with NEBNext reagents. To prevent cross-contamination, the mother and child libraries were prepared one month apart and sequenced in separate runs. Each donor had between about 450,000 and 2,200,000 distinct TCR beta clonotypes identified. Naive TCR beta clonotypes were estimated from low-frequency clonotypes matched to each donor's FACS-determined naive share, without sorting.

Sequencing used blood. The receptor's source is a boy aged 10-17 years in good health. The chain was built from TRBV6-5 and TRBJ2-7, with the D gene uncertain. The sequenced DNA is TGTGCCAGCAGTTATGGGGATGTCGGCGAGCAGTACTTC. It translates as CASSYGDVGEQYF.